What follows are 14 T cell receptor beta chains derived from one specimen sequenced in a study of blood T cell repertoires in COVID-19. The table came from immunoSEQ multiplex PCR; TCRdb's copy has only in-frame clones and leaves some out. The sample has 15,000 to 20,000 clones; 70% to 85% are singletons. The sample was peripheral blood. These receptors were taken from a man aged 70-80 years with COVID-19, enrolled during active disease.

This chain links TRBV4-1 with TRBJ1-3, with D unclear. Between the trimmed V and J ends, which lost 1 base and 0 bases, there was a span of 10 bases. CDR3 length equals 16 residues. CDR1 and CDR2 from the germline V gene are MGHRA and YSYEKL. CDR3 sequence: CASSQGHGNSGNTIYF. In DNA form, the CDR3 reads TGCGCCAGCAGCCAAGGACACGGCAACTCTGGAAACACCATATATTTT.

This sequence joins TRBV19 and TRBJ2-6; D unresolved. Germline V gives CDR1 LNHDA, CDR2 SQIVND (reference sequence). Deletions cut 3 bases from V and 3 bases from J, with 12 bases between. CDR3 length equals 16 residues. DNA for the CDR3: TGTGCCAGTAGTATTCCGGTTGGTTATGGGGCCAACGTCCTGACTTTC. Its translation: CASSIPVGYGANVLTF. Supplemented by reference TRBV19 and TRBJ2-6, the full variable domain reads DGGITQSPKYLFRKEGQNVTLSCEQNLNHDAMYWYRQDPGQGLRLIYYSQIVNDFQKGDIAEGYSVSREKKESFPLTVTSAQKNPTAFYLCASSIPVGYGANVLTFGAGSRLTVL.

J is TRBJ1-3 and V is TRBV23-1, with TRBD1 as a possible D gene (6 bases). TRBV23-1 qualifies as an ORF whose function is uncertain. Trimming removed 8 bases from V and 0 bases from J, with 14 bases in between. This CDR3 has 15 residues. The CDR3 loop is CASVRDTASGNTIYF. CDR3 in DNA: TGCGCCAGCGTGAGGGACACCGCCTCTGGAAACACCATATATTTT.

This chain joins TRBV29-1 and TRBJ2-1; D possibly corresponds to TRBD2 (6 bases). V lost 4 bases and J 8 bases, leaving 15 bases between the germline ends. This CDR3 region has 13 residues. Germline CDR1 reads SQVTM; CDR2 reads ANQGSEA. The CDR3 sequence: CSVAVGSSDEQFF. In DNA form, the CDR3 reads TGCAGCGTTGCAGTCGGGAGCTCGGATGAGCAGTTCTTC.

The rearrangement joins TRBV4-1 to TRBJ1-5; 9 bases align to TRBD1. The CDR3 covers 16 residues. CDR1 is MGHRA and CDR2 is YSYEKL in the germline V gene. V lost 1 base and J lost 9; bases outside the gene matches: 10. The CDR3 protein is CASSQGTGAQFRPQHF. The CDR3, as DNA: TGCGCCAGCAGCCAAGGGACAGGGGCCCAGTTTAGGCCCCAGCATTTT.

The chain uses TRBV12-3 or TRBV12-4 and TRBJ1-2; weak D call: TRBD1 (6 bases). The length of the CDR3 is 13 residues. Trimming cost V 6 bases and J 8 bases, with 16 bases left between them. The CDR3 bases are TGTGCCAGCAGCCAGTTTACAGGGTTAGGCTACACCTTC. It encodes CASSQFTGLGYTF.

CDR3: CSATVNTEAFF. In DNA, the CDR3 is TGCAGTGCTACCGTGAACACTGAAGCTTTCTTT. This chain joins TRBV20-1 and TRBJ1-1, with unresolved D. This CDR3 is 11 amino acids long. Between the trimmed V and J ends, which lost 4 bases and 0 bases, there was a span of 3 bases. Germline V gene data show CDR1 as DFQATT and CDR2 as SNEGSKA (reference sequence).

The chain carries TRBV4-3 and TRBJ1-2; possible D gene TRBD1, 5 bases. This CDR3 spans 15 amino acids. V lost 0 bases to trimming and J lost 5 bases, with 13 bases between them. CDR1 and CDR2 from the germline V gene are LGHNA and YSLEER. The chain's CDR3 is CASSQDTRDGYGYTF. The CDR3 region has the DNA TGCGCCAGCAGCCAAGATACCAGGGATGGATATGGCTACACCTTC.

Note on this clone: Germline and junction disagree at one end, which may indicate a read error. The genes are TRBV7-7 and TRBJ2-2, with D possibly TRBD1 on 6 matching bases. Germline assignment: CDR1 SSHAT and CDR2 FNYEAQ (reference sequence). This CDR3 spans 14 amino acids. The CDR3 sequence is CASRSRGNTGELFF. CDR3 nucleotide sequence: TGTGCTAGCAGGTCCAGGGGGAACACCGGGGAGCTGTTTTTT.

In this sample, this clone turned up a few times. The chain combines TRBV9 with TRBJ2-1; 12 positions agree with TRBD2. Germline trimming cut 3 bases from V and 8 bases from J; bases unmatched to any gene: 12. This CDR3 is 17 amino acids long. Germline V gene lookup returns CDR1 SGDLS and CDR2 YYNGEE. Here the CDR3 DNA reads TGTGCCAGCAGCGCTGCCTCTAGCGGGGGGGCTTGGGATGAGCAGTTCTTC. Translation gives CASSAASSGGAWDEQFF.

The V gene is TRBV28, the J gene TRBJ1-5, with a weak D call TRBD1 (6 bases). With 7 bases removed from V and 5 bases from J, the gap between germline ends came to 18 bases. The germline CDR1 and CDR2 sequences are MDHEN and SYDVKM. The CDR3 covers 15 residues. The CDR3 reads CASTHTDRAYQPQHF. The CDR3, as DNA: TGTGCCAGCACGCACACGGACAGAGCGTATCAGCCCCAGCATTTT.

This chain uses TRBV6-5 with TRBJ1-4; maybe TRBD1 (5 bases). CDR1 and CDR2 (germline): MNHEY, SVGAGI. Trimming pared 2 bases from V and 7 bases from J, leaving 11 bases between. This CDR3 region has 14 residues. Here the CDR3 DNA reads TGTGCCAGCAGTTACGGGGGGTGGAGTGAAAAACTGTTTTTT. Its translation: CASSYGGWSEKLFF.

V gene TRBV5-5 combines with J gene TRBJ1-4; the D gene is possibly TRBD1 (6 bases). Deletions cut 6 bases from V and 4 bases from J, with 13 bases between. From germline, CDR1 is SGHKS and CDR2 YYEKEE (reference sequence). The CDR3 consists of 14 residues. CDR3 DNA sequence: TGTGCCAGCACCGTACAGGGATTTAATGAAAAACTGTTTTTT. Amino acid sequence: CASTVQGFNEKLFF.

The CDR3 reads CASSLVEGSYGYTF. The CDR3 coding sequence is TGTGCCAGCAGCTTGGTAGAGGGTAGCTATGGCTACACCTTC. The rearrangement uses TRBV5-5 and TRBJ1-2; D ambiguous. V lost 0 bases, J lost 4 bases, and 10 bases lay in between. Germline V lookup: CDR1 SGHKS, CDR2 YYEKEE (reference sequence). CDR3 length: 14 residues. The complete variable domain, with remaining parts taken from reference TRBV5-5 and TRBJ1-2, reads DAGVTQSPTHLIKTRGQQVTLRCSPISGHKSVSWYQQVLGQGPQFIFQYYEKEERGRGNFPDRFSARQFPNYSSELNVNALLLGDSALYLCASSLVEGSYGYTFGSGTRLTVV.